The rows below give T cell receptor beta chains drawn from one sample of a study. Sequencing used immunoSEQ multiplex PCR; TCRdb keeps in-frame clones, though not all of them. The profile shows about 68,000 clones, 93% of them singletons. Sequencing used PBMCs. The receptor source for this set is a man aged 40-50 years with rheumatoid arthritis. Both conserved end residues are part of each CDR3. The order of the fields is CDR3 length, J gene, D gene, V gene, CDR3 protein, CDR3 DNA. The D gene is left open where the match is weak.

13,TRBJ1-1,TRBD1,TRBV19,CASSITGDTEAFF,TGTGCCAGTAGTATCACAGGGGACACTGAAGCTTTCTTT
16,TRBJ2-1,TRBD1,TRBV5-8,CASSQRTGSSYNEQFF,TGTGCCAGCAGCCAACGGACAGGGAGCTCCTACAATGAGCAGTTCTTC
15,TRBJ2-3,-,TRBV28,CASSFYGVSTDTQYF,TGTGCCAGCAGTTTTTACGGGGTGAGCACAGATACGCAGTATTTT
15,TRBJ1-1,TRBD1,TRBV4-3,CASSQGRTGGTEAFF,TGCGCCAGCAGCCAAGGTCGGACAGGTGGGACTGAAGCTTTCTTT
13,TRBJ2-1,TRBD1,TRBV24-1,CATSDYRGNEQFF,TGTGCCACCAGTGACTACAGGGGCAATGAGCAGTTCTTC
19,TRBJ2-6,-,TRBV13,CASSPHTAGPRSGANVLTF,TGTGCCAGCAGCCCCCACACGGCAGGGCCACGGTCTGGGGCCAACGTCCTGACTTTC
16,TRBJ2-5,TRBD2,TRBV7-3,CASSLNAAGVQETQYF,TGTGCCAGCAGCTTAAACGCAGCGGGGGTCCAAGAGACCCAGTACTTC
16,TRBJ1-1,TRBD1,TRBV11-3,CASSSDRTGERTEAFF,TGTGCCAGCAGCTCAGACCGGACAGGGGAGAGGACTGAAGCTTTCTTT
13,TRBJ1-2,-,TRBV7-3,CASSPQGVSGYTF,TGTGCCAGCAGCCCGCAGGGAGTGAGTGGCTACACCTTC
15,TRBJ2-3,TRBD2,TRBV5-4,CASSFSGGAEDTQYF,TGTGCCAGCAGCTTTAGCGGGGGGGCTGAGGATACGCAGTATTTT
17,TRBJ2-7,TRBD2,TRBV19,CASSRLAGAESPYEQYF,TGTGCCAGTAGTAGACTAGCGGGGGCCGAGAGCCCCTACGAGCAGTACTTC
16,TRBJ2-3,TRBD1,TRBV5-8,CASSLADRGCTDTQYF,TGTGCCAGCAGCTTGGCGGACAGGGGATGCACAGATACGCAGTATTTT
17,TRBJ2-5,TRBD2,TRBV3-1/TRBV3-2,CASSPVGGAGSKETQYF,TGTGCCAGCAGCCCTGTCGGGGGAGCGGGGAGTAAGGAGACCCAGTACTTC
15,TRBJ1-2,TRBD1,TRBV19,CASSSGQGAAYGYTF,TGTGCCAGTAGTAGCGGACAGGGGGCGGCCTATGGCTACACCTTC
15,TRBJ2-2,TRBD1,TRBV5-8,CASSLGTGSTGELFF,TGTGCCAGCAGCTTGGGGACAGGGAGCACCGGGGAGCTGTTTTTT
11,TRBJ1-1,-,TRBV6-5,CASLMNTEAFF,TGTGCCAGTCTAATGAACACTGAAGCTTTCTTT
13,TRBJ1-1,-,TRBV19,CASGMGRNTEAFF,TGTGCCAGTGGTATGGGCAGAAACACTGAAGCTTTCTTT
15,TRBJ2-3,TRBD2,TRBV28,CASRLGTTPTDTQYF,TGTGCCAGCAGGTTAGGGACTACTCCCACAGATACGCAGTATTTT
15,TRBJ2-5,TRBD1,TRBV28,CASSFGQGVRETQYF,TGTGCCAGCAGTTTTGGCCAGGGGGTCCGAGAGACCCAGTACTTC
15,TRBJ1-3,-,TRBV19,CASRGRGLPGNTIYF,TGTGCCAGCCGAGGGCGGGGATTACCTGGAAACACCATATATTTT
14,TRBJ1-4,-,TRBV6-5,CASSLTQGREKLFF,TGTGCCAGCAGCCTGACACAGGGTCGAGAAAAACTGTTTTTT
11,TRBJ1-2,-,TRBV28,CASSPSHGYTF,TGTGCCAGCAGTCCCTCCCATGGCTACACCTTC
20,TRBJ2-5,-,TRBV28,CASSSGFGGDSSSYQETQYF,TGTGCCAGCAGTTCAGGATTTGGAGGGGACAGTAGCTCGTACCAAGAGACCCAGTACTTC
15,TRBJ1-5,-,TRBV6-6,CASSYSNREGQPQHF,TGTGCCAGCAGTTACTCGAACAGGGAGGGTCAGCCCCAGCATTTT
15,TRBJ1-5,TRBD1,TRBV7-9,CASAGTGGFNQPQHF,TGTGCCAGTGCCGGGACAGGGGGCTTCAATCAGCCCCAGCATTTT
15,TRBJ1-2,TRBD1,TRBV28,CASRGTAGTGGSYTF,TGTGCCAGTCGTGGGACAGCTGGTACGGGGGGAAGCTACACCTTC
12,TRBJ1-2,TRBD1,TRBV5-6,CASSPNRGGYTF,TGTGCCAGCAGCCCAAACAGGGGCGGCTACACCTTC
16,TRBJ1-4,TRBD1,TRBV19,CASSIGGGPPNEKLFF,TGTGCCAGTAGTATAGGAGGGGGCCCTCCAAATGAAAAACTGTTTTTT
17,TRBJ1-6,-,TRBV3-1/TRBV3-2,CASSPRPTGLRNSPLHF,TGTGCCAGCAGCCCCCGACCAACAGGGCTTCGGAATTCACCCCTCCACTTT
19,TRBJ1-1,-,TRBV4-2,CASSQTFSGTQLLGTEAFF,TGTGCCAGCAGCCAGACTTTCAGCGGGACTCAACTTCTGGGAACTGAAGCTTTCTTT
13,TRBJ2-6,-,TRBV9,CASSAPGANVLTF,TGTGCCAGCAGCGCCCCTGGGGCCAACGTCCTGACTTTC
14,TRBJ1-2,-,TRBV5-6,CASSWGQGNYGYTF,TGTGCCAGCAGCTGGGGCCAGGGCAACTATGGCTACACCTTC
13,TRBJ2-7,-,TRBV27,CASSLSGESEQYF,TGTGCCAGCAGTTTATCGGGGGAATCCGAGCAGTACTTC
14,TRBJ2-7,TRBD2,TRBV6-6,CASQGSGRTYEQYF,TGTGCCAGCCAGGGGAGCGGGAGGACCTACGAGCAGTACTTC
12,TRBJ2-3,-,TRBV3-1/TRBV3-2,CASSQGAGTQYF,TGTGCCAGCAGCCAAGGGGCAGGTACGCAGTATTTT
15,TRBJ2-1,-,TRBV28,CASSFFGGTYNEQFF,TGTGCCAGCAGTTTTTTCGGCGGCACCTACAATGAGCAGTTCTTC
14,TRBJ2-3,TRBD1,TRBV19,CASSTGTGTDTQYF,TGTGCCAGTAGTACGGGGACAGGGACAGATACGCAGTATTTT